These 28 T cell receptor beta chains were sequenced from one sample in a study of blood T cell repertoires in COVID-19. Some clones are missing from TCRdb's copy, which holds only in-frame ones; the method was immunoSEQ multiplex PCR. The table includes about 210,000 clones, roughly 82% detected once. Sequencing was carried out using peripheral blood. The origin of the receptors is a woman aged 55-69 years with COVID-19, enrolled during active disease.

V is TRBV25-1 and J is TRBJ1-6, with D possibly TRBD1 on 6 matching bases. From germline, CDR1 is MGHDK and CDR2 SYGVNS. The CDR3 consists of 18 residues. Between the trimmed V and J ends, which lost 5 bases and 4 bases, there was a span of 21 bases. Here the CDR3 reads CASSPMGSGTSYNSPLHF. DNA of the CDR3: TGTGCCAGCAGTCCAATGGGGTCTGGGACATCTTATAATTCACCCCTCCACTTT.

The V and J genes are TRBV2 and TRBJ2-1; TRBD2 aligns across 8 bases. Germline loops: CDR1 SNHLY, CDR2 FYNNEI. The CDR3 has 15 amino acids. V was clipped by 7 bases and J by 5 bases; unmatched bases: 10. Here the CDR3 reads CASIPTAGVNNEQFF. The CDR3 region has the DNA TGTGCCAGCATTCCCACAGCGGGAGTCAACAATGAGCAGTTCTTC.

This clone appeared a single time. Other DNA sequences of this sample code for an identical CDR3. V gene TRBV6-5 combines with J gene TRBJ1-2, with D possibly being TRBD1 (5 bases). Trimming pared 0 bases from V and 6 bases from J, leaving 5 bases between. The CDR3 sequence is 12 residues long. Germline CDR1 reads MNHEY; CDR2 reads SVGAGI. The CDR3 protein is CASSYSGDGYTF. DNA of the CDR3: TGTGCCAGCAGTTACTCAGGGGATGGCTACACCTTC.

The V call is TRBV29-1, the J call TRBJ2-5, with 7 bases aligning to TRBD1. Germline V lookup: CDR1 SQVTM, CDR2 ANQGSEA. This CDR3 is built from 13 residues. J gave up 6 bases and V 0 bases, and 4 bases lay outside the gene matches. CDR3 in amino acids: CSVEDTQGQTQYF. Written as DNA, the CDR3 is TGCAGCGTTGAAGATACACAGGGGCAGACCCAGTACTTC.

J is TRBJ2-3 and V is TRBV6-5; 10 nucleotides align to TRBD1. The germline V gene encodes CDR1 MNHEY and CDR2 SVGAGI. The CDR3 is 14 amino acids. Unmatched junction bases numbered 9, after V lost 8 bases and J lost 7 bases. CDR3 region: CASDGTGATHTQYF. The DNA of the CDR3 is TGTGCCAGCGACGGGACAGGGGCTACACATACGCAGTATTTT.

The sample holds a few counts of this clone. The V gene is TRBV28, the J gene TRBJ1-2, with D perhaps TRBD1 (5 bases). Germline V gene sequence: CDR1 MDHEN, CDR2 SYDVKM. The V and J ends lost 4 bases and 8 bases respectively, with 11 bases between them. The CDR3 contains 12 residues. CDR3: CASSSGSGGYTF. CDR3 in DNA: TGTGCCAGCAGTTCAGGGTCTGGCGGCTACACCTTC.

The chain carries TRBV4-3 and TRBJ2-1; 14 nucleotides agree with TRBD2. CDR1 and CDR2 (germline): LGHNA, YSLEER. The CDR3 contains 15 residues. V lost 4 bases and J lost 7; bases outside the gene matches: 3. The DNA for the CDR3 is TGCGCCAGCAGCCCCGGGACTAGCGGGAGTAATGAGCAGTTCTTC. Its translation: CASSPGTSGSNEQFF.

V usage is TRBV5-1 and J usage is TRBJ2-1, with D possibly TRBD2 on 5 matching bases. The V and J ends lost 6 bases and 6 bases respectively, with 13 bases between them. This CDR3 has 13 amino acids. CDR1 is SGHRS, CDR2 YFSETQ, per germline. The CDR3 protein is CASKPGSGNEQFF. CDR3 DNA: TGCGCCAGCAAACCGGGGTCAGGCAATGAGCAGTTCTTC. Variable domain in full (rest from reference TRBV5-1 and TRBJ2-1): KAGVTQTPRYLIKTRGQQVTLSCSPISGHRSVSWYQQTPGQGLQFLFEYFSETQRNKGNFPGRFSGRQFSNSRSEMNVSTLELGDSALYLCASKPGSGNEQFFGPGTRLTVL.

In its sample, this clone was seen once. This chain connects TRBV27 to TRBJ2-2, with 7 bases that match TRBD2. CDR1 is MNHEY and CDR2 is SMNVEV in the germline V gene (reference sequence). The CDR3 spans 15 residues. Germline trimming cut 0 bases from V and 6 bases from J; bases unmatched to any gene: 4. For the CDR3, the DNA is TGTGCCAGCAGTTTATCGACTAGCTGGGCCGGGGAGCTGTTTTTT. Encoded protein: CASSLSTSWAGELFF.

J is TRBJ2-3 and V is TRBV5-1; 7 bases align to TRBD1. Trimming at V came to 4 bases and at J to 1 base, leaving 6 bases not matched to a gene. The germline V gene encodes CDR1 SGHRS and CDR2 YFSETQ. The CDR3 is made up of 15 amino acids. The CDR3 DNA reads as TGCGCCAGCAGCGTAACAGGGGACCGCACAGATACGCAGTATTTT. This codes for CASSVTGDRTDTQYF.

This clone occurred once. The chain is built from TRBV6-4 and TRBJ1-3; D gene ambiguous. Trimming stripped 5 bases from V and 4 bases from J, with 12 bases between. Germline-derived CDR1 and CDR2 are MRHNA and SNTAGT. The CDR3 spans 14 residues. The CDR3 here is CASSPNLGGNTIYF. The DNA of the CDR3 is TGTGCCAGCAGTCCCAACCTAGGCGGAAACACCATATATTTT.

The chain couples TRBV5-1 to TRBJ1-3; 8 nucleotides match TRBD1. V was pared by 3 bases and J by 3 bases, with 11 bases of the junction left unmatched. Germline CDR1 and CDR2: SGHRS and YFSETQ. The CDR3 covers 17 residues. The CDR3 reads CASSSGTGRPYGNTIYF. CDR3 in DNA: TGCGCCAGCAGCTCCGGGACAGGCCGCCCTTATGGAAACACCATATATTTT.

The genes are TRBV6-2 or TRBV6-3 and TRBJ1-5, with D maybe TRBD1 (6 bases). The CDR3 loop spans 15 amino acids. The germline V gene encodes CDR1 MNHEY and CDR2 SVGEGT. Between the trimmed V and J ends, which lost 5 bases and 4 bases, there was a span of 15 bases. CDR3 loop: CASSTRLTGNQPQHF. Written as DNA, the CDR3 is TGTGCCAGCAGTACACGGCTTACAGGGAATCAGCCCCAGCATTTT.

This chain uses TRBV11-3 with TRBJ2-1, with 7 bases lining up with TRBD2. CDR1 is SGHNT, CDR2 YENEEA, per germline. V shed 2 bases, J shed 7 bases, and the junction held 14 bases outside the gene matches. The CDR3 covers 17 residues. The CDR3 DNA sequence: TGTGCCAGCAGCTTAAGTCCCAGCGGGGTAAACTTGAATGAGCAGTTCTTC. Protein: CASSLSPSGVNLNEQFF. The whole variable domain, remainder taken from reference TRBV11-3 and TRBJ2-1, is EAGVVQSPRYKIIEKKQPVAFWCNPISGHNTLYWYLQNLGQGPELLIRYENEEAVDDSQLPKDRFSAERLKGVDSTLKIQPAELGDSAVYLCASSLSPSGVNLNEQFFGPGTRLTVL.

V usage is TRBV5-4 and J usage is TRBJ2-4; 12 nucleotides agree with TRBD2. Trimming at V came to 2 bases and at J to 4 bases, leaving 7 bases not matched to a gene. The germline V gene encodes CDR1 SGHNT and CDR2 YYREEE (reference sequence). This CDR3 spans 17 amino acids. CDR3: CASSFTGTSGHKNIQYF. CDR3 nucleotide sequence: TGTGCCAGCAGCTTTACCGGGACTAGCGGGCATAAAAACATTCAGTACTTC.

The chain uses TRBV2 and TRBJ2-1, with a tentative D call TRBD2 (8 bases). Germline CDR1 is SNHLY and CDR2 is FYNNEI. This CDR3 is built from 16 residues. Trimming cost V 7 bases and J 0 bases, with 16 bases left between them. The CDR3 region is CASTPGRGRSYNEQFF. The CDR3 nucleotides are TGTGCCAGCACTCCCGGGAGGGGGCGCTCCTACAATGAGCAGTTCTTC.

In its sample, this clone was seen once. The rearrangement uses TRBV27 and TRBJ2-6, with 7 bases aligning to TRBD1. The V gene end was trimmed by 4 bases and the J gene end by 4 bases; junction bases not matched to a gene: 19. Per germline, CDR1 MNHEY and CDR2 SMNVEV (reference sequence). The CDR3 is 20 residues long. CDR3 protein: CASSSESSGTAMVGANVLTF. The CDR3 DNA follows: TGTGCCAGCAGTTCCGAATCCTCCGGGACAGCCATGGTGGGGGCCAACGTCCTGACTTTC.

In DNA form, the CDR3 reads TGTGCCAGCAGCGTCTTCGACAGGGGTCGAGGCTACACCTTC. Amino acids: CASSVFDRGRGYTF. The genes are TRBV9 and TRBJ1-2; TRBD1 matches at 8 bases. J gave up 8 bases and V 2 bases, and 8 bases lay outside the gene matches. There are 14 residues in the CDR3. Germline CDR1 reads SGDLS; CDR2 reads YYNGEE.

This clone appeared a few times. The chain uses TRBV6-5 and TRBJ1-1, with TRBD1 matching 9 bases. The CDR3 sequence is 13 residues long. Germline-derived CDR1 and CDR2 are MNHEY and SVGAGI. V lost 5 bases to trimming and J lost 4 bases; unmatched junction nucleotides: 2. CDR3 loop: CASSPTGGTEAFF. CDR3 bases: TGTGCCAGCAGTCCGACAGGGGGCACTGAAGCTTTCTTT.

The rearrangement uses TRBV7-8 and TRBJ2-1, with D perhaps matching TRBD2 (6 bases). CDR3 length equals 14 residues. CDR1 and CDR2 (germline): SGHVS, FQNEAQ. Trimming pared 0 bases from V and 7 bases from J, leaving 10 bases between. The CDR3 here is CASSLAGGQNEQFF. The CDR3 DNA reads as TGTGCCAGCAGCTTAGCGGGAGGCCAAAATGAGCAGTTCTTC.

V gene TRBV11-2 combines with J gene TRBJ2-1; D is perhaps TRBD1 (6 bases). Per the germline V gene, CDR1 is SGHAT and CDR2 is FQNNGV. This CDR3 spans 15 amino acids. V lost 1 base to trimming and J lost 7 bases, with 14 bases between them. This CDR3 reads CASSLGAGAPNEQFF. The CDR3 bases are TGTGCCAGCAGCTTAGGGGCAGGGGCACCGAATGAGCAGTTCTTC. The full variable domain, completed using reference TRBV11-2 and TRBJ2-1, is EAGVAQSPRYKIIEKRQSVAFWCNPISGHATLYWYQQILGQGPKLLIQFQNNGVVDDSQLPKDRFSAERLKGVDSTLKIQPAKLEDSAVYLCASSLGAGAPNEQFFGPGTRLTVL.

The chain has TRBV7-2 and TRBJ1-5; D remains unclear. Per the germline V gene, CDR1 is SGHTA and CDR2 is FQGNSA. Trimming left V 5 bases short and J 1 base short, with 9 bases between. This CDR3 spans 14 amino acids. The CDR3 bases are TGTGCCAGCAGCGTCGATCGGAGCAATCAGCCCCAGCATTTT. It translates to CASSVDRSNQPQHF. Drawing the rest from reference TRBV7-2 and TRBJ1-5, the complete variable domain is GAGVSQSPSNKVTEKGKDVELRCDPISGHTALYWYRQSLGQGLEFLIYFQGNSAPDKSGLPSDRFSAERTGGSVSTLTIQRTQQEDSAVYLCASSVDRSNQPQHFGDGTRLSIL.

CDR3 in DNA: TGTGCCAGCAGTTCTCGCGGGGAGCTGTTTTTT. Protein: CASSSRGELFF. The chain joins TRBV12-3 or TRBV12-4 to TRBJ2-2; D gene uncertain. V was pared by 4 bases and J by 7 bases, with 4 bases between. The CDR3 is made up of 11 amino acids.

The V call is TRBV7-9, the J call TRBJ1-2, with D tentatively TRBD1 (6 bases). Germline CDR1 and CDR2: SEHNR and FQNEAQ (reference sequence). Trimming removed 1 base at V and 13 bases at J, with 13 bases between. The CDR3 length is 12 residues. In nucleotides, the CDR3 is TGTGCCAGCAGCTTAGGGCGGACAGTATTCACCTTC. Its translation is CASSLGRTVFTF.

V gene TRBV9 combines with J gene TRBJ2-3, with D perhaps matching TRBD1 (5 bases). The CDR3 has 14 residues. The germline CDR1 and CDR2 sequences are SGDLS and YYNGEE. Trimming pared 1 base from V and 7 bases from J, leaving 13 bases between. The DNA for the CDR3 is TGTGCCAGCAGCGTAAGACAGATAGAGAATACGCAGTATTTT. Translating it yields CASSVRQIENTQYF.

The rearrangement joins TRBV6-2 or TRBV6-3 to TRBJ2-1, with unresolved D. This CDR3 region has 13 residues. Germline V gene lookup returns CDR1 MNHEY and CDR2 SVGEGT. The ends were cut back, 2 bases at V and 7 bases at J, with 9 bases in the middle. The CDR3 reads CASSYLPWNEQFF. The CDR3 DNA reads TGTGCCAGCAGTTACCTACCGTGGAATGAGCAGTTCTTC.

The gene calls are TRBV27 and TRBJ2-7; D might be TRBD1 (6 bases). The CDR3 consists of 15 residues. Trimming stripped 2 bases from V and 3 bases from J, with 14 bases between. Germline values: CDR1 MNHEY, CDR2 SMNVEV (reference sequence). CDR3 bases: TGTGCCAGCAGTTTAAAAGGGGCAGGGGTCTACGAGCAGTACTTC. It is translated as CASSLKGAGVYEQYF.

The chain links TRBV9 to TRBJ1-4; D call uncertain. CDR3 length: 15 residues. Germline CDR1 is SGDLS and CDR2 is YYNGEE. V lost 0 bases, J lost 4 bases, and 10 bases lay in between. For the CDR3, the DNA is TGTGCCAGCAGCGTAGGTGCGGTAGTTAATGAAAAACTGTTTTTT. Residues: CASSVGAVVNEKLFF.